This T cell receptor beta chain comes out of a study of T-cell memory formation after mild COVID-19. The CDR3 has 14 residues. Per germline, CDR1 GTSNPN and CDR2 SVGIG (reference sequence). Trimming removed 1 base from V and 4 bases from J; junction bases left unmatched: 4. TCRdb independently ran MiXCR on the 5' RACE reads; one entry per CDR3 protein. The repertoire holds under 110,000 distinct CDR3 sequences, with approximately 13% as singletons. The sequence came from an adult woman who had mild COVID-19 (a few samples of this study predate the infection). Cell type and time point are not known. The chain carries TRBV30 and TRBJ1-1, with 9 nucleotides matching TRBD1. Sequences were obtained from PBMCs or a T cell subset sorted from them (not recorded which). The CDR3 sequence: CAWSAGTGSTEAFF. Here the CDR3 DNA reads TGTGCCTGGAGTGCCGGGACAGGGAGCACTGAAGCTTTCTTT.